This T cell receptor beta chain was obtained from a study of blood T cell repertoires in COVID-19. The ends were cut back, 0 bases at V and 0 bases at J, with 8 bases in the middle. This CDR3 is built from 15 residues. Germline CDR1 is SGHRS and CDR2 is YFSETQ. Original analysis: Reference gene primer amplification yielded estimated nucleated cell counts. Profiled with immunoSEQ multiplex PCR; TCRdb holds only in-frame clones, not every one. D and trimming were read from the DNA, whereas the V and J calls and clone size are those reported in that table. The sample contains roughly 400,000 clones, around 87% of which appear only once.

Sequenced sample: peripheral blood. The origin of this receptor is a woman in her sixties or seventies with COVID-19, enrolled during active disease. The chain uses TRBV5-1 and TRBJ2-3; D not certain. CDR3 in amino acids: CASSLAGASTDTQYF. As DNA, the CDR3 is TGCGCCAGCAGCTTGGCAGGTGCAAGCACAGATACGCAGTATTTT. The full variable domain, in which reference TRBV5-1 and TRBJ2-3 provide the parts outside the CDR3, is KAGVTQTPRYLIKTRGQQVTLSCSPISGHRSVSWYQQTPGQGLQFLFEYFSETQRNKGNFPGRFSGRQFSNSRSEMNVSTLELGDSALYLCASSLAGASTDTQYFGPGTRLTVL.